The 2 T cell receptor beta chains in this list originate from one sample, sequenced in a study of blood T cells in healthy people across ages. With a J-beta primer mix and a sample-barcoded 5' primer, a second PCR ran about 6 to 11 cycles. TCRdb re-called the 5' RACE reads with MiXCR, one entry per CDR3 protein. In the table there are about 510,000 distinct CDR3 sequences, roughly a quarter of which are singletons. In addition, the sample was reused for a study of T cells of mothers and their children.

Input material: blood. These receptors originate from a boy between 2 and 10 years old in good health.

This chain links TRBV7-9 with TRBJ1-2; D ambiguous. Germline CDR1 and CDR2: SEHNR and FQNEAQ (reference sequence). The length of the CDR3 is 14 residues. V gave up 3 bases and J gave up 0 bases, with 8 bases separating them. In nucleotides, the CDR3 is TGTGCCAGCAGCTTCCCGGCTGCTAACTATGGCTACACCTTC. Amino acid sequence: CASSFPAANYGYTF.

The gene calls are TRBV24-1 and TRBJ2-1; tentative D call: TRBD1 (6 bases). The J call may be mistaken, given a closer DNA end match to TRBJ2-5. The CDR3 totals 12 residues. Per germline, CDR1 KGHDR and CDR2 SFDVKD. CDR3 nucleotides: TGTGCCACCAGTGATTTGAAGGGGGCCCAGTACTTC. Protein: CATSDLKGAQYF.